The table lists the clone carrying this T cell receptor beta chain with a few counts. The ends lost 5 bases at V and 2 bases at J; junction bases unmatched: 5. Germline-derived CDR1 and CDR2 are SGHTA and FQGNSA. The CDR3 length is 15 residues. This entry comes from a study of response to subunit inactivated influenza vaccine. One entry per CDR3 protein, called by TCRdb with MiXCR from the RT-PCR reads. The sample contains hundreds of thousands of distinct CDR3 sequences, about 11% of which appear only once. The same data also contributed to another study, on T cells expressing NK-cell markers. According to that study: With UMIs, 5'RACE template switching was used to make TCR beta cDNA. Sorted CD3+CD56-NKG2C+, CD3+CD56+NKG2C- and CD3+CD56+NKG2C+ T cells were the source of the TCR beta repertoires. In the group of eight sequenced donors, seven were HCMV-seropositive and one was seronegative. What restricted sorting to alpha-beta TCR T cells in several experiments was an anti-gamma-delta TCR antibody.

This specimen consisted of PBMCs from blood, obtained on the day of vaccination. The receptor's source is a man in his fifties or sixties who received an inactivated influenza vaccine. The chain recombines TRBV7-2 with TRBJ2-7, with 11 bases that match TRBD2. DNA of the CDR3: TGTGCCAGCAGCATTACTAGCGGGGGAACCTACGAGCAGTACTTC. This gives the protein CASSITSGGTYEQYF.